What follows are 8 T cell receptor beta chains derived from one specimen sequenced in a study of shared clonotypes between healthy human individuals. Method: immunoSEQ multiplex PCR; TCRdb's copy keeps in-frame clones and lacks some. The top ten hold roughly 1.2% of the sample, which has about 1.5 million clones, roughly 95% seen once. Sequenced input: naive CD4+ T cells sorted from blood. Sample subset: CD45RA+ positively selected. These receptors were collected from a man under 40 in good health.

The CDR3 nucleotides read TGTGCCAGCAGCAAGGGGACTAGCGGGCTGTACGAGCAGTACTTC. Protein: CASSKGTSGLYEQYF. V gene TRBV6-6 combines with J gene TRBJ2-7, with TRBD2 matching over 12 bases. CDR1 is MNHNY and CDR2 is SVGAGI in the germline V gene (reference sequence). This CDR3 region has 15 residues. V was pared by 6 bases and J by 4 bases, with 7 bases of the junction left unmatched.

The chain couples TRBV5-4 to TRBJ2-7; D not certain. The V and J ends lost 4 bases and 5 bases respectively, with 13 bases between them. This CDR3 contains 13 residues. Germline CDR1 and CDR2: SGHNT and YYREEE (reference sequence). CDR3 nucleotides: TGTGCCAGCAGCGTCCCCTCGGCGCACGAGCAGTACTTC. This gives the protein CASSVPSAHEQYF.

This chain links TRBV28 with TRBJ2-7, with unresolved D. Germline V gene lookup returns CDR1 MDHEN and CDR2 SYDVKM. The V and J ends lost 7 bases and 1 base respectively, with 8 bases between them. This CDR3 is built from 12 residues. CDR3 in amino acids: CASNGLSYEQYF. The CDR3 coding sequence is TGTGCCAGCAACGGCCTGTCCTACGAGCAGTACTTC.

J is TRBJ1-1 and V is TRBV5-6, with D tentatively TRBD1 (5 bases). The ends were cut back, 5 bases at V and 5 bases at J, with 16 bases in the middle. Germline V gives CDR1 SGHDT, CDR2 YYEEEE. The CDR3 runs 14 residues. Here the CDR3 DNA reads TGTGCCAGCAGTCCGGGGGAAAGGGTTACTGAAGCTTTCTTT. This sequence encodes CASSPGERVTEAFF. Filled out from reference TRBV5-6 and TRBJ1-1, the complete variable domain reads DAGVTQSPTHLIKTRGQQVTLRCSPKSGHDTVSWYQQALGQGPQFIFQYYEEEERQRGNFPDRFSGHQFPNYSSELNVNALLLGDSALYLCASSPGERVTEAFFGQGTRLTVV.

The chain uses TRBV27 and TRBJ2-1, with 10 bases identical to TRBD1. The CDR3 loop spans 18 amino acids. V gave up 10 bases and J gave up 0 bases; unmatched junction bases: 15. The germline CDR1 and CDR2 sequences are MNHEY and SMNVEV (reference sequence). The CDR3 DNA is TGTGCCAACTATGATACTAGACAGGGGGCGAACTCCTACAATGAGCAGTTCTTC. Translation gives CANYDTRQGANSYNEQFF.

The chain carries TRBV5-1 and TRBJ1-3; D is unresolved. This CDR3 has 15 amino acids. V lost 0 bases to trimming and J lost 8 bases, with 15 bases between them. Germline-derived CDR1 and CDR2 are SGHRS and YFSETQ. For the CDR3, the DNA is TGCGCCAGCAGCTTGGTGGGCACGGCGAGGGACACCATATATTTT. It codes for CASSLVGTARDTIYF.

This clone showed up just once. The genes are TRBV7-6 and TRBJ1-5; 8 bases map to TRBD1. Trimming removed 0 bases from V and 2 bases from J; junction bases left unmatched: 9. The CDR3 spans 18 residues. The germline CDR1 and CDR2 sequences are SGHVS and FNYEAQ. CDR3 sequence reads: CASSLAGYQGAGNQPQHF. The CDR3 bases are TGTGCCAGCAGCTTAGCGGGGTATCAGGGGGCAGGCAATCAGCCCCAGCATTTT.

This chain links TRBV6-1 with TRBJ1-5, with 9 bases matching TRBD1. Germline CDR1 and CDR2: MNHNS and SASEGT. Losses at the gene ends were 3 bases for V and 7 bases for J; bases not matched to a gene: 10. This CDR3 is 16 amino acids long. CDR3 DNA sequence: TGTGCCAGCAGTGACCGAAACAGGGGGCCATGGCAGCCCCAGCATTTT. Protein product: CASSDRNRGPWQPQHF.